This TCR beta chain was recovered during a study of T-cell reconstitution after alpha-beta-depleted transplantation in children. CDR3 size: 15 residues. V was cut by 1 base and J by 3 bases, with 13 bases left in between. The germline V gene has CDR1 SEHNR and CDR2 FQNEAQ (reference sequence). With respect to this clonotype: The antigen is undetermined.

Findings and caveats of the study: The study reportedly traced alpha-beta T cells about two months after transplant to several hundred expanded graft clones. Counts and diversity of T cells one year after transplant came mostly from newly produced T cells.

Preparation of the TCRbeta library involved a method that used unique molecular identifiers. TCRdb called the PCR reads again in MiXCR, with one record for every CDR3 protein. The sample contains about 500,000 distinct CDR3 sequences, approximately 10% of which appear only once. J is TRBJ2-7 and V is TRBV7-9, with D perhaps matching TRBD2 (6 bases). The sequence derives from a female patient aged 2-15 years who had a stem cell transplant for aplastic anemia, so the T cells may come from the graft donor. The material sequenced was PBMCs, mostly from graft donor cells, taken 180 days after TCRalphabeta/CD19-depleted stem cell transplant. DNA of the CDR3: TGTGCCAGCAGCTTAGGCCGCGAGGAGGGCTACGAGCAGTACGTC. It yields the protein CASSLGREEGYEQYV.